The sequence of this T cell receptor beta chain was determined in a study of T cell changes during pregnancy in multiple sclerosis. The germline V gene has CDR1 LGHNT and CDR2 FRNRAP. V was cut by 0 bases and J by 2 bases, with 13 bases left in between. This CDR3 is built from 16 residues. The repertoire was sequenced with immunoSEQ multiplex PCR; TCRdb's copy has only in-frame clones and lacks some. Of around 40,000 clones listed, roughly 90% are singletons. This TCR came from a female donor with multiple sclerosis, enrolled in a pregnancy study. The chain combines TRBV12-5 with TRBJ2-5, with D perhaps TRBD2 (5 bases). The material was CD8+ T cells from peripheral blood mononuclear cells, obtained in the third trimester of pregnancy. The CDR3 DNA follows: TGTGCTAGTGGTTTGGTACCTGGACTTCGGCAAGAGACCCAGTACTTC. Amino acid sequence: CASGLVPGLRQETQYF.